This T cell receptor (beta chain) was recovered during a study of tumor-infiltrating lymphocytes in primary liver carcinoma. Overall study context: Productive TCRbeta reads per sample were roughly 3.5 to 7.5 million, not differing by tissue.

Total RNA (around 500 ng) served as template for TCR beta cDNA synthesis primed by a constant-region primer. Employing slightly modified ARM-PCR, three nested multiplex PCR rounds were run, and these gave rise to the TCR beta libraries. TCRdb used MiXCR to reprocess the multiplex PCR reads, holding one entry per CDR3 protein. This sample yields 310,000 or so distinct CDR3 sequences, of which about 50% are seen a single time; about a sixth belongs to the top ten. Germline DNA was also extracted, and blood RNA was taken from unsorted whole blood. This clonotype was sampled from a woman in her 30s with primary liver carcinoma and hepatitis B virus infection. Sequencing input: peripheral blood.

Written as DNA, the CDR3 is TGTGCCAGCAGTTACCATAGAGGGCTTGCGGAGCAGTTCTTC. Amino acids: CASSYHRGLAEQFF. This chain links TRBV6-5 with TRBJ2-1, with D perhaps matching TRBD2 (5 bases). V was cut by 2 bases and J by 10 bases, with 15 bases left in between. The V gene's germline CDR1 is MNHEY and CDR2 SVGAGI. This CDR3 spans 14 amino acids.